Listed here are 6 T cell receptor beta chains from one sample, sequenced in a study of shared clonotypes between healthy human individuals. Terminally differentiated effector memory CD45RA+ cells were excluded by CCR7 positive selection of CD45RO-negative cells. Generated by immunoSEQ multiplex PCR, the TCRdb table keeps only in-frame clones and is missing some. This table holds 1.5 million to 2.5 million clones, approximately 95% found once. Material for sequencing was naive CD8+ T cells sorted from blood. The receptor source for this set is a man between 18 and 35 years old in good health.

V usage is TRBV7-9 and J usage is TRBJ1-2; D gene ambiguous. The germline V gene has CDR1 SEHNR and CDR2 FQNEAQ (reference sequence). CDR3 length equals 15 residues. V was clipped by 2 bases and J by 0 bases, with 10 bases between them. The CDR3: CASSLSRAPNYGYTF. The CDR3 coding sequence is TGTGCCAGCAGCTTAAGTCGGGCACCTAACTATGGCTACACCTTC.

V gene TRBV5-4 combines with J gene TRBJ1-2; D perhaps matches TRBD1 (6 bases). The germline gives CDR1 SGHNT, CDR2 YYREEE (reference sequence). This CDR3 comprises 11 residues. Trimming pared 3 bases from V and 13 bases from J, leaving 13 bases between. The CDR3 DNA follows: TGTGCCAGCAGCTACACGGGGACAAGCACCTTC. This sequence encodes CASSYTGTSTF.

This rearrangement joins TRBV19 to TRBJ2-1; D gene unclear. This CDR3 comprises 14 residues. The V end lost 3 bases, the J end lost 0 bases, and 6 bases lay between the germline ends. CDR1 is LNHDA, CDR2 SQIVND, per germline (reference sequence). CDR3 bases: TGTGCCAGTAGTATTCAGAGCTCCTACAATGAGCAGTTCTTC. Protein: CASSIQSSYNEQFF. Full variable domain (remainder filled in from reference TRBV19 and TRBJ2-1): DGGITQSPKYLFRKEGQNVTLSCEQNLNHDAMYWYRQDPGQGLRLIYYSQIVNDFQKGDIAEGYSVSREKKESFPLTVTSAQKNPTAFYLCASSIQSSYNEQFFGPGTRLTVL.

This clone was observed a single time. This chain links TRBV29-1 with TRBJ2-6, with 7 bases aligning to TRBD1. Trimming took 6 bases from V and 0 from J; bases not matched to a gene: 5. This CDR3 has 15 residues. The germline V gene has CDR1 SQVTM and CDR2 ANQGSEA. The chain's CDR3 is CSVTGTDSGANVLTF. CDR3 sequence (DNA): TGCAGCGTAACTGGGACAGACTCTGGGGCCAACGTCCTGACTTTC. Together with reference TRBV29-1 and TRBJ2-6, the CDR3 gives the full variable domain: SAVISQKPSRDICQRGTSLTIQCQVDSQVTMMFWYRQQPGQSLTLIATANQGSEATYESGFVIDKFPISRPNLTFSTLTVSNMSPEDSSIYLCSVTGTDSGANVLTFGAGSRLTVL.

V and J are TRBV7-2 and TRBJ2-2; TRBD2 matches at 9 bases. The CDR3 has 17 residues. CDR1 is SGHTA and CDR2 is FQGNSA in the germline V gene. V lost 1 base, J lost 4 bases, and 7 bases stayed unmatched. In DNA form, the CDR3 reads TGTGCCAGCAGCTTAGAAATAGCGGGAGCCCCCACCGGGGAGCTGTTTTTT. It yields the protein CASSLEIAGAPTGELFF.

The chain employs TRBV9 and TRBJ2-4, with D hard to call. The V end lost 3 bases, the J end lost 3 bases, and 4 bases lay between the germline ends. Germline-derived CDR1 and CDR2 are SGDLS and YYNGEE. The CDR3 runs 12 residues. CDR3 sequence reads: CASSGGKNIQYF. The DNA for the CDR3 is TGTGCCAGCAGCGGGGGCAAAAACATTCAGTACTTC.